The TCR beta chain under discussion was sequenced for a study of siplizumab effects on memory and regulatory T cells. This clone was seen once. Its antigen is not known. Study-wide findings and caveats: Mean Treg-derived proportions of mappable alloreactive CD4+ clones were around 70% for siplizumab and 25% to 30% for controls. Whether proliferating Tregs in siplizumab cultures suppress was not functionally confirmed.

CDR1 and CDR2 from the germline V gene are SEHNR and FQNEAQ (reference sequence). V gave up 3 bases and J gave up 3 bases, with 6 bases separating them. This CDR3 contains 12 residues. Profiling relied on immunoSEQ multiplex PCR, and the TCRdb table lists in-frame clones only, not all of them. Among more than 45,000 clones listed, approximately 95% were seen once. The source of this sequence is a human donor in good health. The J gene is TRBJ2-7, the V gene TRBV7-9; D is unresolved. The sequenced material came from CD8+ T cells sorted from blood. Here the CDR3 reads CASSFSDYEQYF. In DNA, the CDR3 is TGTGCCAGCAGCTTTTCGGACTACGAGCAGTACTTC.